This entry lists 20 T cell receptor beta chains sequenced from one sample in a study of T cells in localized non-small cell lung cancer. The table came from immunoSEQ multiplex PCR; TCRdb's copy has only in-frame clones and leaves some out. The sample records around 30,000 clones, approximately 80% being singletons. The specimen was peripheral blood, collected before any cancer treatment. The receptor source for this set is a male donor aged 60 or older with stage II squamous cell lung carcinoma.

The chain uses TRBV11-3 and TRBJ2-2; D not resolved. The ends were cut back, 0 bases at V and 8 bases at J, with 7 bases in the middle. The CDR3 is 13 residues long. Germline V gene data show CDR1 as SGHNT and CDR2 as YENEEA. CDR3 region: CASSLEERGELFF. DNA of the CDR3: TGTGCCAGCAGCTTAGAAGAAAGGGGGGAGCTGTTTTTT.

Written as DNA, the CDR3 is TGTGCCAGTTCGAGGGGGCAGGCCTACAATGAGCAGTTCTTC. This codes for CASSRGQAYNEQFF. V gene TRBV6-5 combines with J gene TRBJ2-1; the match to TRBD1 covers 7 bases. The CDR3 runs to 14 residues. Unmatched junction bases numbered 7, after V lost 9 bases and J lost 2 bases. Germline CDR1 MNHEY, CDR2 SVGAGI.

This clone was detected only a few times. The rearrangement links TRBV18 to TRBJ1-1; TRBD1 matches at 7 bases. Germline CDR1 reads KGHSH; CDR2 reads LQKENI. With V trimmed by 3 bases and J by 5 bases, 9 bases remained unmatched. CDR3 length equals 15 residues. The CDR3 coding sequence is TGTGCCAGCTCACCTCCCTATGACAGGGAGACTGAAGCTTTCTTT. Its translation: CASSPPYDRETEAFF. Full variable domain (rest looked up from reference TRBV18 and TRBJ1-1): NAGVMQNPRHLVRRRGQEARLRCSPMKGHSHVYWYRQLPEEGLKFMVYLQKENIIDESGMPKERFSAEFPKEGPSILRIQQVVRGDSAAYFCASSPPYDRETEAFFGQGTRLTVV.

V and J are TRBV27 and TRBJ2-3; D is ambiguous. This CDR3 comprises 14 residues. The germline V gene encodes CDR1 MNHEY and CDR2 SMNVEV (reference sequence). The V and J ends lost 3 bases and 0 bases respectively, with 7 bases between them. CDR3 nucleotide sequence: TGTGCCAGCAGTTTTGTGGCCAGCACAGATACGCAGTATTTT. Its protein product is CASSFVASTDTQYF.

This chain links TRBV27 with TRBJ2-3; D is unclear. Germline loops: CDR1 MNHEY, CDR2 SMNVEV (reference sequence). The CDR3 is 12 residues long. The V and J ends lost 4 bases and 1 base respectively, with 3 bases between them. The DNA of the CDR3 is TGTGCCAGCAGTTCCCGCACAGATACGCAGTATTTT. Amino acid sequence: CASSSRTDTQYF.

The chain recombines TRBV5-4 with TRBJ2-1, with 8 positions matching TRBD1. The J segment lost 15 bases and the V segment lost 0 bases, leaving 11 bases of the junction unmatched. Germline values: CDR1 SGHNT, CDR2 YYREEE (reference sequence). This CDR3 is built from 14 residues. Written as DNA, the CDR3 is TGTGCCAGCAGCTTGGTTGCAGGGGGCCCTATTTGGTTCTTC. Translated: CASSLVAGGPIWFF.

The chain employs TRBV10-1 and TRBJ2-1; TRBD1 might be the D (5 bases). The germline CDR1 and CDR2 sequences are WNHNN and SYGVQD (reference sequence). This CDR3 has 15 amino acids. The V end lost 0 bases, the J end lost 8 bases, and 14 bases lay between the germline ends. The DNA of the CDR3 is TGCGCCAGCAGTGAGTCCCCTAGGGGTCGCGATGAGCAGTTCTTC. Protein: CASSESPRGRDEQFF.

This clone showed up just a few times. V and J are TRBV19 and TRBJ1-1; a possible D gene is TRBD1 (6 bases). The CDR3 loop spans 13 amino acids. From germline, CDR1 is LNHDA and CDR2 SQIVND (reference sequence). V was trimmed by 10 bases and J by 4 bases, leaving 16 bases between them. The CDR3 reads CAITTQGGTEAFF. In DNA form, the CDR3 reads TGTGCCATTACCACACAGGGTGGCACTGAAGCTTTCTTT. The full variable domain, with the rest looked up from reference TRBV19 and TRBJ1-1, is DGGITQSPKYLFRKEGQNVTLSCEQNLNHDAMYWYRQDPGQGLRLIYYSQIVNDFQKGDIAEGYSVSREKKESFPLTVTSAQKNPTAFYLCAITTQGGTEAFFGQGTRLTVV.

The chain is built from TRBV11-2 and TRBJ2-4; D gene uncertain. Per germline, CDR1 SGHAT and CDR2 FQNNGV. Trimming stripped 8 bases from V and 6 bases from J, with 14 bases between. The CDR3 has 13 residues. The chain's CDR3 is CASGDLNLNIQYF. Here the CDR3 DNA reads TGTGCCAGCGGCGACTTGAACCTAAACATTCAGTACTTC.

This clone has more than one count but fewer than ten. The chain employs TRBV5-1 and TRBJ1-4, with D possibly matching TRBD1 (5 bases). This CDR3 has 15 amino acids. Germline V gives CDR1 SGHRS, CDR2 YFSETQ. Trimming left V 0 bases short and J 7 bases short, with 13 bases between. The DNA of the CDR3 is TGCGCCAGCAGCTTGGCCGGGACCGCGATTGAAAAACTGTTTTTT. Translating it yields CASSLAGTAIEKLFF.

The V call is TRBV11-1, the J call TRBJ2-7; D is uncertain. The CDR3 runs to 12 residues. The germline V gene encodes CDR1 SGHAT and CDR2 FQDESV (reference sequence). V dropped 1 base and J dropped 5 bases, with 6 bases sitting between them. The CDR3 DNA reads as TGTGCCAGCAGCTTAGGTAGCCACGAGCAGTACTTC. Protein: CASSLGSHEQYF.

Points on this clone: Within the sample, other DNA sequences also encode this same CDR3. The CDR3 spells CSARGSTEAFF. For the CDR3, the DNA is TGCAGTGCTAGAGGAAGCACTGAAGCTTTCTTT. This chain links TRBV20-1 with TRBJ1-1; no reliable D call. The CDR3 extends over 11 amino acids. CDR1 is DFQATT and CDR2 is SNEGSKA in the germline V gene (reference sequence). Trimming left V 1 base short and J 4 bases short, with 4 bases between.

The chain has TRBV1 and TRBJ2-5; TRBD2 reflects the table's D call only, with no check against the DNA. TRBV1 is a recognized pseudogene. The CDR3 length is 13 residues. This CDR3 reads CTSSQGVGETQYF. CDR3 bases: TGCACCAGCAGCCAAGGTGTCGGGGAGACCCAGTACTTC.

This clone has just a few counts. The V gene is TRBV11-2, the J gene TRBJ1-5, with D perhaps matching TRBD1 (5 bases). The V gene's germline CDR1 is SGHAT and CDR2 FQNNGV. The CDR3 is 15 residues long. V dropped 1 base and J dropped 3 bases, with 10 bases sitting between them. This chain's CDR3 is CASSLAGGFNQPQHF. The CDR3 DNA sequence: TGTGCCAGCAGCTTAGCGGGGGGGTTCAATCAGCCCCAGCATTTT.

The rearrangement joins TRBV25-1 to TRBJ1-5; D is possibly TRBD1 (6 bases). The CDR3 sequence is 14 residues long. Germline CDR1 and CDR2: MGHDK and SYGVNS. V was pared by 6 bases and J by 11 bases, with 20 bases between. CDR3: CASSPPGETRTQHF. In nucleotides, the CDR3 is TGTGCCAGCAGCCCACCAGGGGAGACAAGGACCCAGCATTTT.

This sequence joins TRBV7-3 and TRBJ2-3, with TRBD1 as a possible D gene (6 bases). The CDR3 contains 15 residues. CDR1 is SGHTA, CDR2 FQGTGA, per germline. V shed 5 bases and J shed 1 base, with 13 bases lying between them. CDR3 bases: TGTGCCAGCAGCACGACGGGACATGGCACAGATACGCAGTATTTT. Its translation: CASSTTGHGTDTQYF.

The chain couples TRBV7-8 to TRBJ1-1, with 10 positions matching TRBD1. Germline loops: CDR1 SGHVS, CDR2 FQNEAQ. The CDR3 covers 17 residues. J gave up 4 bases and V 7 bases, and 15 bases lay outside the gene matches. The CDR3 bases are TGTGCCAGCACCATATTTGGAAGACAGGGGGCCGGCACTGAAGCTTTCTTT. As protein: CASTIFGRQGAGTEAFF.

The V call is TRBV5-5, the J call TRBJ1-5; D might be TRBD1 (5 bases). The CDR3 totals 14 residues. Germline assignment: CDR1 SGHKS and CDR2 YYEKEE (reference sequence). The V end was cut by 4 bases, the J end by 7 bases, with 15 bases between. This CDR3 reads CASSLREVNQPQHF. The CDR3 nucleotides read TGTGCCAGCAGCCTCAGGGAAGTCAACCAGCCCCAGCATTTT.

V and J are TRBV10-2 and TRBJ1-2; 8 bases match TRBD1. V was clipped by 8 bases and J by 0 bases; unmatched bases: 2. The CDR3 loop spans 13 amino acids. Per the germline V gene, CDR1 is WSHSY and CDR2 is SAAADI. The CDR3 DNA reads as TGCGCCAGCCGACAGGGGACTAACTATGGCTACACCTTC. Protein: CASRQGTNYGYTF.

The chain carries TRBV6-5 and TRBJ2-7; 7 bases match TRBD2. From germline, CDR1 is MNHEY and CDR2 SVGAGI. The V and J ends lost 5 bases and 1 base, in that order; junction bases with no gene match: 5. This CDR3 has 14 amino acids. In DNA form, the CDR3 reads TGTGCCAGCAGTCCTCGCGGGGGATCCTACGAGCAGTACTTC. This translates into CASSPRGGSYEQYF.